A single sample gave rise to the 3 T cell receptor beta chains below, sequenced in a study of blood T cell repertoires in COVID-19. Sequencing was performed with immunoSEQ multiplex PCR; in TCRdb, only in-frame clones are kept and a portion is missing. The sample yields fewer than 300,000 clones, 88% seen once. The sequencing sample was made of peripheral blood. Source of these receptors: a woman between 35 and 50 years old who had recovered from COVID-19.

The chain carries TRBV3-1 (or the pseudogene TRBV3-2) and TRBJ1-6; D is undetermined. The V gene's germline CDR1 is LGHDT and CDR2 YNNKEL (reference sequence). Trimming pared 3 bases from V and 0 bases from J, leaving 9 bases between. The CDR3 is 16 residues long. The CDR3: CASSQGGSSYNSPLHF. CDR3 sequence (DNA): TGTGCCAGCAGCCAGGGTGGGAGCTCCTATAATTCACCCCTCCACTTT.

The chain has TRBV30 and TRBJ1-6, with 10 bases that match TRBD1. CDR1 and CDR2 (germline): GTSNPN, SVGIG (reference sequence). The CDR3 is 13 residues long. Trimming took 7 bases from V and 7 from J; bases not matched to a gene: 4. The CDR3 reads CASDRGRNSPLHF. The CDR3 DNA follows: TGTGCCTCCGACAGGGGGCGAAATTCACCCCTCCACTTT.

This clone was counted a single time. This sequence joins TRBV11-2 and TRBJ2-5; D gene ambiguous. Germline V gene sequence: CDR1 SGHAT, CDR2 FQNNGV. The CDR3 runs 13 residues. V gave up 5 bases and J gave up 7 bases, with 14 bases separating them. The CDR3 reads CASSLSVTWTQYF. CDR3 nucleotides: TGTGCCAGCAGCCTTTCCGTAACTTGGACCCAGTACTTC.